This TCR beta chain was sequenced in a study of human T cells and chemical hapten exposure. General study points: As the donors had alopecia, their immune response may differ from healthy people's.

As originally analysed: Sequenced samples showed a median of around 96,000 TCRs each, with counts running from around 25,000 to 690,000. A single record per CDR3 protein comes from TCRdb applying MiXCR to the RACE reads. V and J calls and clone size were set by TCRdb, not the authors. The table shows around 190,000 distinct CDR3 sequences, with about a fifth occurring only once. Time point here: patch test 1, 2 weeks after DPC sensitization. Documented treatment: therapeutic diphenylcyclopropenone sensitization with weekly scalp DPC. Blood sampling preceded each patch test application. V was cut by 0 bases and J by 7 bases, with 10 bases left in between. Germline lookup yields CDR1 SGHRS and CDR2 YFSETQ. This CDR3 region has 13 residues. Concerning this clonotype: Its antigen remains unidentified.

The rearrangement uses TRBV5-1 and TRBJ1-1; no clear D gene. The sequence came from a woman aged 45-65 years with alopecia areata. Some clones in this sample may be carry-over from other donors' samples. The sequencing used whole blood, collected in connection with sensitization to the hapten diphenylcyclopropenone (DPC). The CDR3 DNA reads as TGCGCCAGCAGCTTGGTTGTCGACCGTGAAGCTTTCTTT. Its protein is CASSLVVDREAFF.